A single TCR beta chain is shown here with its context. This sample is drawn from a study of blood T cells in healthy people across ages. The V gene's germline CDR1 is SGHRS and CDR2 YFSETQ. The V end lost 3 bases, the J end lost 3 bases, and 12 bases lay between the germline ends. The CDR3 has 14 residues. The second PCR ran about 6 to 11 cycles with a sample-barcoded 5' primer and J-beta primers. TCRdb passed the 5' RACE reads through MiXCR, listing each CDR3 protein once. The repertoire includes roughly 680,000 distinct CDR3 sequences, around half of them detected once, and about a third sits in the top ten.

This chain connects TRBV5-1 to TRBJ2-5; D assignment may be TRBD1 or TRBD2 (5 bases each). The material sequenced was blood. This receptor was taken from a woman aged 55-69 years in good health. The CDR3 is CASSSGTEEETQYF. The CDR3 bases are TGCGCCAGCAGCTCTGGGACGGAAGAAGAGACCCAGTACTTC. The variable domain in full, with the rest retrieved from reference TRBV5-1 and TRBJ2-5, is KAGVTQTPRYLIKTRGQQVTLSCSPISGHRSVSWYQQTPGQGLQFLFEYFSETQRNKGNFPGRFSGRQFSNSRSEMNVSTLELGDSALYLCASSSGTEEETQYFGPGTRLLVL.